This entry is about one TCR beta chain. Its antigen is unknown. CDR1 and CDR2 from the germline V gene are SGHTA and FQGNSA. This CDR3 is built from 16 residues. V trimming: 5 bases; J trimming: 7 bases; junction bases outside the gene matches: 15. This sample was taken from a study of identical twins. TCRdb reprocessed the 5' RACE reads with MiXCR, giving one entry per CDR3 protein. The sample consists of hundreds of thousands of distinct CDR3 sequences, around 6% of them appearing once. Study conclusions and caveats: Invariant T cells like MAIT and iNKT could partly confound the zero-insertion analyses.

The clonotype comes from a man younger than 35 in good health. The chain recombines TRBV7-2 with TRBJ2-7; 9 nucleotides align to TRBD2. Sequenced input: naive T cells sorted from blood. The CDR3 region has the DNA TGTGCCAGCAGCCCTACCCTGGGACTAGCAATGGGGGAGCAGTACTTC. This codes for CASSPTLGLAMGEQYF.